The 17 T cell receptor beta chains below come from one sample, sequenced in a study of blood T cells in healthy people across ages. Through a sample-barcoded 5' primer and a J-beta primer mix, a second PCR was run for roughly 7 to 12 cycles. TCRdb re-derived calls from the 5' RACE reads in MiXCR, one entry per CDR3 protein. The table lists 550,000 to 700,000 distinct CDR3 sequences, roughly a quarter of them singletons. Sequenced input: blood. These receptors were obtained from a woman aged 70-85 years in good health.

The V call is TRBV10-3, the J call TRBJ1-3; the D gene is possibly TRBD1 (5 bases). Trimming shortened V by 4 bases and J by 13 bases, and 14 bases separated the two germline ends. The length of the CDR3 is 12 residues. Germline V CDR1 and CDR2: ENHRY, SYGVKD. The CDR3 region has the DNA TGTGCCATCAGTGGGTCCGGGACCGCGATATATTTT. This gives the protein CAISGSGTAIYF.

The V gene is TRBV12-5, the J gene TRBJ1-4; D might be TRBD1 (5 bases). Trimming shortened V by 1 base and J by 11 bases, and 20 bases separated the two germline ends. This CDR3 is built from 16 residues. Germline assignment: CDR1 LGHNT and CDR2 FRNRAP. The CDR3 protein is CASGLEVAYRREKLFF. The CDR3, as DNA: TGTGCTAGTGGTTTGGAGGTCGCCTACAGGAGAGAGAAACTGTTTTTT.

The rearrangement joins TRBV11-2 to TRBJ2-5; D unresolved. The CDR3 is 16 residues long. With 0 bases removed from V and 7 bases from J, the gap between germline ends came to 18 bases. The germline V gene encodes CDR1 SGHAT and CDR2 FQNNGV. CDR3 in amino acids: CASSLEPGTALGTQYF. The CDR3, as DNA: TGTGCCAGCAGCTTAGAACCGGGCACGGCTTTGGGGACCCAGTACTTC.

This clonotype was counted only a few times. The chain uses TRBV7-2 and TRBJ1-1; possibly TRBD1 for D (5 bases). Germline V gene data show CDR1 as SGHTA and CDR2 as FQGNSA. CDR3 size: 14 residues. The V end lost 2 bases, the J end lost 6 bases, and 13 bases lay between the germline ends. This CDR3 reads CASSLIPGRSEAFF. The CDR3, as DNA: TGTGCCAGCAGCTTAATCCCAGGGAGGTCTGAAGCTTTCTTT.

The chain joins TRBV7-6 to TRBJ1-2; TRBD1 is a possible D gene (6 bases). Trimming shortened V by 7 bases and J by 8 bases, and 17 bases separated the two germline ends. Germline V gene sequence: CDR1 SGHVS, CDR2 FNYEAQ. The CDR3 totals 13 residues. The CDR3 DNA reads TGTGCCAGCAACTCCGGCTTGGGGGCCGGCTACACCTTC. Its protein is CASNSGLGAGYTF. Combining the CDR3 with reference TRBV7-6 and TRBJ1-2 gives the whole variable domain GAGVSQSPRYKVTKRGQDVALRCDPISGHVSLYWYRQALGQGPEFLTYFNYEAQQDKSGLPNDRFSAERPEGSISTLTIQRTEQRDSAMYRCASNSGLGAGYTFGSGTRLTVV.

The V and J genes are TRBV7-2 and TRBJ1-4; 9 nucleotides line up with TRBD1. CDR3 length: 15 residues. V lost 4 bases, J lost 7 bases, and 7 bases stayed unmatched. CDR1 and CDR2 (germline): SGHTA, FQGNSA. CDR3 protein: CASSSRTGDFEKLFF. The CDR3, as DNA: TGTGCCAGCAGCTCCCGGACAGGGGATTTTGAAAAACTGTTTTTT.

This clonotype was detected a few times. This sequence joins TRBV11-3 and TRBJ2-3; 14 bases agree with TRBD2. Trimming removed 4 bases from V and 4 bases from J; junction bases left unmatched: 7. CDR1 and CDR2 (germline): SGHNT, YENEEA. This CDR3 spans 17 amino acids. CDR3 region: CASSSRPGLAGADTQYF. In nucleotides, the CDR3 is TGTGCCAGCAGCTCCCGTCCGGGACTAGCGGGGGCAGATACGCAGTATTTT.

This clonotype was detected only a few times. J is TRBJ2-1 and V is TRBV4-3; the D gene is possibly TRBD2 (6 bases). The J call may be mistaken, given a closer DNA end match to TRBJ2-5. The CDR3 contains 15 residues. The germline V gene encodes CDR1 LGHNA and CDR2 YSLEER. The CDR3 bases are TGCGCCAGCAGCCGGGGTTGGGGGGTTCAAGAGACCCAGTACTTC. Its translation is CASSRGWGVQETQYF.

The J gene is TRBJ1-4, the V gene TRBV6-1; unclear D gene. The CDR3 runs to 13 residues. The germline V gene encodes CDR1 MNHNS and CDR2 SASEGT. Trimming removed 3 bases from V and 3 bases from J, with 5 bases in between. CDR3 amino acids: CASSDGANEKLFF. CDR3 coding DNA: TGTGCCAGCAGTGATGGGGCTAATGAAAAACTGTTTTTT.

There are a few counts of this clonotype. The chain joins TRBV20-1 to TRBJ1-1, with unresolved D. The V gene lost 8 bases and the J gene lost 1 base, with 8 bases spanning the gap. Germline CDR1 is DFQATT and CDR2 is SNEGSKA (reference sequence). The CDR3 has 11 residues. Here the CDR3 reads CSSIGNTEAFF. In nucleotides, the CDR3 is TGCAGTTCTATTGGGAACACTGAAGCTTTCTTT.

This clonotype was counted a few times. The gene calls are TRBV4-1 and TRBJ1-2, with D uncertain. V was shortened by 3 bases and J by 4 bases, with 12 bases between the two germline ends. CDR3 length equals 14 residues. Germline loops: CDR1 MGHRA, CDR2 YSYEKL. The CDR3 DNA reads TGCGCCAGCAGCCAGCAAGGTTCATTCTATGGCTACACCTTC. It yields the protein CASSQQGSFYGYTF.

The chain uses TRBV7-2 and TRBJ1-2, with a possible D match to TRBD1 (6 bases). Germline V gives CDR1 SGHTA, CDR2 FQGNSA. V was clipped by 2 bases and J by 5 bases, with 12 bases between them. The CDR3 contains 14 residues. The DNA of the CDR3 is TGTGCCAGCAGCTTATCAGGGGCCTCATATGGCTACACCTTC. Residues: CASSLSGASYGYTF.

The J gene is TRBJ1-2, the V gene TRBV5-1; D ambiguous. V lost 2 bases and J lost 6, with 8 bases in between. CDR1 SGHRS and CDR2 YFSETQ come from the germline V gene. The CDR3 runs 12 residues. CDR3 bases: TGCGCCAGCAGCTTTGAGAGAAATGGCTACACCTTC. Amino acids: CASSFERNGYTF.

This clonotype occurred many times. V is TRBV5-1 and J is TRBJ1-2, with D hard to call. This CDR3 is 13 amino acids long. Germline values: CDR1 SGHRS, CDR2 YFSETQ. V gave up 3 bases and J gave up 4 bases, with 10 bases separating them. CDR3 nucleotides: TGCGCCAGCAGCTCCGGGCAACCCTATGGCTACACCTTC. This translates into CASSSGQPYGYTF. The entire variable domain, with the rest obtained from reference TRBV5-1 and TRBJ1-2, is as follows: KAGVTQTPRYLIKTRGQQVTLSCSPISGHRSVSWYQQTPGQGLQFLFEYFSETQRNKGNFPGRFSGRQFSNSRSEMNVSTLELGDSALYLCASSSGQPYGYTFGSGTRLTVV.

This clonotype has just a few counts. J is TRBJ1-2 and V is TRBV20-1; 10 bases match TRBD1. J lost 8 bases, V lost 4 bases, and 7 bases had no gene match. CDR1 is DFQATT and CDR2 is SNEGSKA in the germline V gene (reference sequence). CDR3 size: 13 residues. The CDR3 reads CSAKGGQGRGYTF. In DNA, the CDR3 is TGCAGTGCTAAGGGGGGACAGGGGCGCGGCTACACCTTC.

In its sample, this clonotype was seen a few times. Germline and junction disagree at one end, which may indicate a read error. V is TRBV20-1 and J is TRBJ2-5; TRBD1 agrees at 7 bases. Germline V lookup: CDR1 DFQATT, CDR2 SNEGSKA (reference sequence). The CDR3 has 14 residues. CDR3 region: CSARPGTVTYEQCF. CDR3 in DNA: TGCAGTGCTAGACCCGGGACAGTAACCTACGAGCAGTGCTTC.

This clonotype was found a few times. J is TRBJ2-5 and V is TRBV20-1, with a possible D match to TRBD1 (6 bases). V was clipped by 5 bases and J by 5 bases, with 18 bases between them. The CDR3 extends over 14 amino acids. Germline V gene sequence: CDR1 DFQATT, CDR2 SNEGSKA (reference sequence). The chain's CDR3 is CSAGLRGRRETQYF. For the CDR3, the DNA is TGCAGTGCTGGCCTCAGGGGAAGGAGGGAGACCCAGTACTTC.